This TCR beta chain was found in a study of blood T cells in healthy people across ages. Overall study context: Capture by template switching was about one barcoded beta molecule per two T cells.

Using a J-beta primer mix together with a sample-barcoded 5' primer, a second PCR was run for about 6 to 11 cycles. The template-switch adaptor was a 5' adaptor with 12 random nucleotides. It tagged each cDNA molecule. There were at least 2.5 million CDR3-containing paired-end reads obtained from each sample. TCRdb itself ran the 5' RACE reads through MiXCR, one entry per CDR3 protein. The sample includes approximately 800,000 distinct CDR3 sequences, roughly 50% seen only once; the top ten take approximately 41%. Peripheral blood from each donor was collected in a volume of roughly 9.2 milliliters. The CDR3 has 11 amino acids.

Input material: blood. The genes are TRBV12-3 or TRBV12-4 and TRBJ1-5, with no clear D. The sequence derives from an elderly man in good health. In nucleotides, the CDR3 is TGTGCGGCGGGTTCTAATCAGCCCCAGCATTTT. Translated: CAAGSNQPQHF.